A single sample is the source of the 12 T cell receptor beta chains below, sequenced in a study of vaccination effects on CD4 cells after COVID-19. These receptors' antigens are unknown. Generated by immunoSEQ multiplex PCR, the TCRdb table keeps only in-frame clones and is missing some. The table has about 63,000 clones, 60% to 80% seen once. Expansion with viral peptide pools was applied to antigen-specific CD4+ T cells by the ViraFEST assay prior to sequencing. Following culture for more than 9 days, CD4+ T cells were isolated. None of the vaccinated had previously contracted SARS-CoV-2, and their nucleocapsid antibodies tested negative. Specimen: CD4+ T cells from PBMCs cultured with HCoV-OC43 spike peptides, collected before COVID-19 vaccination. Subset described: HCoV-OC43 spike overlapping peptide pool stimulation. The receptor source for this set is a human donor who received a COVID-19 vaccine.

This clone was recorded a few times. This rearrangement joins TRBV15 to TRBJ1-3, with no clear D. The CDR3 is 14 residues long. Trimming pared 1 base from V and 2 bases from J, leaving 6 bases between. Germline V gene lookup returns CDR1 LNHNV and CDR2 YYDKDF (reference sequence). The CDR3 nucleotides read TGTGCCACCAGCAGAGGTGGGCCTGGAAACACCATATATTTT. This gives the protein CATSRGGPGNTIYF.

The chain has TRBV24-1 and TRBJ2-3; D is tentatively TRBD1 or TRBD2 (6 bases each). The length of the CDR3 is 14 residues. The germline V gene has CDR1 KGHDR and CDR2 SFDVKD. V lost 3 bases to trimming and J lost 5 bases, with 11 bases between them. DNA for the CDR3: TGTGCCACCAGTGATGGGGGGCGCGGAGATACGCAGTATTTT. Amino acids: CATSDGGRGDTQYF.

The chain links TRBV19 to TRBJ2-6; 7 bases are shared with TRBD1. Germline loops: CDR1 LNHDA, CDR2 SQIVND (reference sequence). The CDR3 is made up of 15 amino acids. Trimming cost V 5 bases and J 2 bases; bases outside gene matches: 3. This CDR3 is CASSADRAGANVLTF. The DNA of the CDR3 is TGTGCCAGTAGTGCCGACAGGGCTGGGGCCAACGTCCTGACTTTC.

This chain links TRBV30 with TRBJ2-3; a weak D match, TRBD1 (6 bases). V was clipped by 0 bases and J by 5 bases, with 6 bases between them. From germline, CDR1 is GTSNPN and CDR2 SVGIG (reference sequence). The CDR3 has 12 amino acids. Here the CDR3 reads CAWSVRGDTQYF. CDR3 DNA sequence: TGTGCCTGGAGTGTCAGGGGAGATACGCAGTATTTT.

This clone showed up just a few times. The J gene is TRBJ1-1, the V gene TRBV19; the D gene is possibly TRBD1 (6 bases). CDR1 and CDR2 (germline): LNHDA, SQIVND (reference sequence). The CDR3 runs 16 residues. V lost 3 bases, J lost 5 bases, and 19 bases lay in between. CDR3 nucleotide sequence: TGTGCCAGTAGTATCCTTATTGCGGGGGCGCGTACTGAAGCTTTCTTT. This gives the protein CASSILIAGARTEAFF.

Concerning this clone itself: Other DNA sequences from this sample encode an identical CDR3 as well. The genes are TRBV11-2 and TRBJ2-5; D is ambiguous. Trimming took off 3 bases at V and 4 bases at J, with 3 bases between the two ends. This CDR3 comprises 11 residues. Germline CDR1 reads SGHAT; CDR2 reads FQNNGV. The chain's CDR3 is CASSLGETQYF. The CDR3 DNA reads TGTGCCAGCAGCTTGGGAGAGACCCAGTACTTC.

This clone was observed a single time. The CDR3: CAWSPPVTYGYTF. CDR3 in DNA: TGTGCCTGGAGTCCCCCCGTCACATATGGCTACACCTTC. The gene calls are TRBV30 and TRBJ1-2; D uncertain. Germline V lookup: CDR1 GTSNPN, CDR2 SVGIG (reference sequence). The V end was cut by 2 bases, the J end by 5 bases, with 12 bases between. The CDR3 runs to 13 residues. The full variable domain, completed using reference TRBV30 and TRBJ1-2, is SQTIHQWPATLVQPVGSPLSLECTVEGTSNPNLYWYRQAAGRGLQLLFYSVGIGQISSEVPQNLSASRPQDRQFILSSKKLLLSDSGFYLCAWSPPVTYGYTFGSGTRLTVV.

The chain joins TRBV6-1 to TRBJ1-2; 8 positions agree with TRBD1. This CDR3 region has 13 residues. Germline V lookup: CDR1 MNHNS, CDR2 SASEGT. The junction had 8 bases not matched to a gene; V was cut back by 5 bases and J by 9 bases. CDR3: CASSYETGVSYTF. The DNA for the CDR3 is TGTGCCAGCAGTTATGAGACAGGGGTTAGCTACACCTTC.

The chain carries TRBV7-2 and TRBJ2-5; 7 nucleotides agree with TRBD1. Germline V gene data show CDR1 as SGHTA and CDR2 as FQGNSA. The CDR3 totals 15 residues. Germline trimming cut 2 bases from V and 9 bases from J; bases unmatched to any gene: 12. The CDR3 DNA reads TGTGCCAGCAGCTTATCAGGGGGACCCTTTGGTCCCCAGTACTTC. It specifies CASSLSGGPFGPQYF.

This chain connects TRBV27 to TRBJ2-3, with D possibly being TRBD2 (5 bases). V was shortened by 6 bases and J by 2 bases, with 15 bases between the two germline ends. The CDR3 spans 15 residues. Germline V gene lookup returns CDR1 MNHEY and CDR2 SMNVEV (reference sequence). CDR3 sequence reads: CASSPRRGYTDTQYF. DNA for the CDR3: TGTGCCAGCAGCCCCCGCCGGGGTTACACAGATACGCAGTATTTT.

This chain links TRBV29-1 with TRBJ1-1; 8 nucleotides match TRBD1. This CDR3 comprises 14 residues. Germline V gene data show CDR1 as SQVTM and CDR2 as ANQGSEA. V lost 8 bases to trimming and J lost 4 bases; unmatched junction nucleotides: 12. The DNA of the CDR3 is TGCAGCCTCCGGCGACAGGGGAAAGCCACTGAAGCTTTCTTT. Translation gives CSLRRQGKATEAFF.

This clone appeared once. This sequence joins TRBV15 and TRBJ1-1; no clear D gene. Germline loops: CDR1 LNHNV, CDR2 YYDKDF (reference sequence). The CDR3 totals 13 residues. Trimming removed 3 bases from V and 0 bases from J, with 5 bases in between. In DNA, the CDR3 is TGTGCCACCAGCAGGGGAGTGAACACTGAAGCTTTCTTT. Its translation: CATSRGVNTEAFF.